What follows are 23 T cell receptor beta chains derived from one specimen sequenced in a study of T cells after yellow fever vaccination. Each CDR3 protein gets one entry after TCRdb re-called the 5' RACE reads with MiXCR. The data show some 350,000 distinct CDR3 sequences, roughly 6.2% seen once. The sequencing here drew on PBMCs, taken 5 days after the yellow fever booster vaccination. The receptors come from a man under 40 who received the YFV17D yellow fever vaccine.

This clonotype was detected only a few times. The chain has TRBV28 and TRBJ2-7, with D possibly being TRBD2 (5 bases). The CDR3 totals 13 residues. Trimming stripped 4 bases from V and 5 bases from J, with 12 bases between. Germline lookup yields CDR1 MDHEN and CDR2 SYDVKM. The CDR3 region has the DNA TGTGCCAGCAGTTATCTAGTGGGAGACGAGCAGTACTTC. Translating it yields CASSYLVGDEQYF.

This clonotype has only a few counts. The V and J genes are TRBV7-6 and TRBJ2-3; 7 nucleotides agree with TRBD2. The CDR3 runs 15 residues. The germline gives CDR1 SGHVS, CDR2 FNYEAQ. V lost 10 bases to trimming and J lost 6 bases; unmatched junction nucleotides: 16. CDR3 nucleotides: TGTGCCACCAACAAAGGGGCGGGAGTTATGGATACGCAGTATTTT. This sequence encodes CATNKGAGVMDTQYF.

This clonotype showed up just a few times. This chain uses TRBV12-3 or TRBV12-4 with TRBJ2-5; D is possibly TRBD2 (6 bases). The CDR3 consists of 13 residues. Trimming pared 8 bases from V and 2 bases from J, leaving 12 bases between. In DNA, the CDR3 is TGTGCCAGCGTGTATGGACTACAAGAGACCCAGTACTTC. This translates into CASVYGLQETQYF.

The V gene is TRBV4-3, the J gene TRBJ2-1; D is possibly TRBD1 or TRBD2 (6 bases each). Trimming pared 3 bases from V and 8 bases from J, leaving 11 bases between. CDR3 size: 13 residues. The germline V gene encodes CDR1 LGHNA and CDR2 YSLEER. This CDR3 reads CASSQRGAHEQFF. In DNA form, the CDR3 reads TGCGCCAGCAGCCAGAGGGGGGCCCATGAGCAGTTCTTC.

This clonotype was observed a single time. This may be a read error, as it is one base from a much larger clone. J is TRBJ2-7 and V is TRBV5-6; D remains unclear. Trimming removed 1 base at V and 4 bases at J, with 12 bases between. Germline CDR1 reads SGHDT; CDR2 reads YYEEEE. The CDR3 sequence is 14 residues long. The CDR3 nucleotides are TGTGCCAGCAGCTTGTGGGCGTCAAGATACGAGCAGTACTTC. Translation gives CASSLWASRYEQYF.

This clonotype was detected many times. The V gene is TRBV18, the J gene TRBJ2-3; TRBD1 or TRBD2 may be the D gene (6 bases each). The CDR3 consists of 16 residues. The ends were cut back, 6 bases at V and 1 base at J, with 17 bases in the middle. Germline CDR1 is KGHSH and CDR2 is LQKENI. The CDR3 here is CASSQYTGGGTDTQYF. Here the CDR3 DNA reads TGTGCCAGCTCCCAGTATACCGGGGGCGGCACAGATACGCAGTATTTT.

The chain uses TRBV20-1 and TRBJ2-1; 12 bases are a match to TRBD2. The CDR3 is made up of 16 amino acids. Germline lookup yields CDR1 DFQATT and CDR2 SNEGSKA (reference sequence). J was trimmed by 7 bases and V by 3 bases; bases with no gene match: 10. CDR3 sequence (DNA): TGCAGTGCTAGGATCCCTAGCGGGAGGGGGCGGAATGAGCAGTTCTTC. It translates to CSARIPSGRGRNEQFF.

The chain carries TRBV5-6 and TRBJ2-7; D uncertain. The germline CDR1 and CDR2 sequences are SGHDT and YYEEEE. CDR3 length equals 12 residues. Between the trimmed V and J ends, which lost 3 bases and 4 bases, there was a span of 8 bases. The CDR3 loop reads CASSSPDYEQYF. The CDR3 nucleotides are TGTGCCAGCAGCTCCCCGGATTACGAGCAGTACTTC. The full variable domain, in which reference TRBV5-6 and TRBJ2-7 provide the parts outside the CDR3, is DAGVTQSPTHLIKTRGQQVTLRCSPKSGHDTVSWYQQALGQGPQFIFQYYEEEERQRGNFPDRFSGHQFPNYSSELNVNALLLGDSALYLCASSSPDYEQYFGPGTRLTVT.

The chain joins TRBV5-1 to TRBJ2-5; 7 bases fit TRBD2. The length of the CDR3 is 14 residues. Trimming removed 4 bases from V and 4 bases from J; junction bases left unmatched: 7. Germline V CDR1 and CDR2: SGHRS, YFSETQ. This CDR3 is CASSGGTTRETQYF. In DNA form, the CDR3 reads TGCGCCAGCAGCGGCGGGACTACGAGAGAGACCCAGTACTTC.

This clonotype was observed at least ten times. The genes are TRBV6-1 and TRBJ2-3; 10 bases are shared with TRBD1. J gave up 6 bases and V 6 bases, and 9 bases lay outside the gene matches. The length of the CDR3 is 15 residues. Germline V gene lookup returns CDR1 MNHNS and CDR2 SASEGT. This CDR3 is CASSPPGTGVDTQYF. The DNA for the CDR3 is TGTGCCAGCAGCCCCCCCGGGACAGGGGTGGATACGCAGTATTTT.

This clonotype was seen a few times. The DNA of the CDR3 is TGCAGCGTTGTCCCCCAAAGCGGGAGAGGGTTTGAGCAGTTCTTC. It encodes CSVVPQSGRGFEQFF. V is TRBV29-1 and J is TRBJ2-1; 8 positions match TRBD2. Germline V gene sequence: CDR1 SQVTM, CDR2 ANQGSEA. V was clipped by 4 bases and J by 9 bases; unmatched bases: 14. The CDR3 extends over 15 amino acids.

The chain combines TRBV6-5 with TRBJ1-4, with D unclear. V was shortened by 0 bases and J by 6 bases, with 8 bases between the two germline ends. This CDR3 is built from 14 residues. The germline V gene has CDR1 MNHEY and CDR2 SVGAGI. This CDR3 reads CASSYSSRDEKLFF. The CDR3 nucleotides read TGTGCCAGCAGTTACTCGAGTCGGGATGAAAAACTGTTTTTT.

The DNA of the CDR3 is TGTGCCAGCAGCGGCCCCGGGACTAGCGGGAGTTGGACCGGGGAGCTGTTTTTT. Translating gives CASSGPGTSGSWTGELFF. The chain uses TRBV11-2 and TRBJ2-2, with TRBD2 matching 14 bases. Germline lookup yields CDR1 SGHAT and CDR2 FQNNGV. V trimming: 5 bases; J trimming: 5 bases; junction bases outside the gene matches: 10. CDR3 length: 18 amino acids.

At least ten counts were recorded for this clonotype. The chain combines TRBV29-1 with TRBJ2-7; tentative D call: TRBD2 (5 bases). The length of the CDR3 is 13 residues. CDR1 is SQVTM, CDR2 ANQGSEA, per germline. Between the trimmed V and J ends, which lost 5 bases and 5 bases, there was a span of 16 bases. The CDR3 nucleotides read TGCAGCGTTCTTACGGGGTTCGTGCACGAGCAGTACTTC. It specifies CSVLTGFVHEQYF.

This clonotype was observed at least ten times. The rearrangement uses TRBV9 and TRBJ1-1; the D is unclear. The length of the CDR3 is 13 residues. Germline V lookup: CDR1 SGDLS, CDR2 YYNGEE. V was trimmed by 0 bases and J by 4 bases, leaving 7 bases between them. CDR3 region: CASSVVGSTEAFF. For the CDR3, the DNA is TGTGCCAGCAGCGTAGTAGGGAGCACTGAAGCTTTCTTT.

This clonotype was counted only a few times. CDR3 in DNA: TGCGCCAGCAGCTCACAAGGACGGAGCTCCTACGAGCAGTACTTC. Translated: CASSSQGRSSYEQYF. The rearrangement links TRBV5-1 to TRBJ2-7; no clear D gene. The germline gives CDR1 SGHRS, CDR2 YFSETQ. The CDR3 covers 15 residues. V was trimmed by 3 bases and J by 0 bases, leaving 13 bases between them.

As concerns this clonotype: With a much larger clone just one base away, this may be a read error. This chain connects TRBV20-1 to TRBJ2-5; 9 bases are a match to TRBD2. This CDR3 is built from 16 residues. Per germline, CDR1 DFQATT and CDR2 SNEGSKA (reference sequence). The CDR3 DNA follows: TGCAGTGCTAGAGATCGCCGCGGGAGGGCCGGGGAGACCCAGTCCTTC. Protein: CSARDRRGRAGETQSF.

The CDR3 DNA follows: TGTGCCATCAGCAACGAACAAGGCCATGAGCAGTTCTTC. This translates into CAISNEQGHEQFF. This sequence joins TRBV10-3 and TRBJ2-1; D gene ambiguous. V shed 6 bases and J shed 8 bases, with 14 bases lying between them. The CDR3 runs to 13 residues. Germline lookup yields CDR1 ENHRY and CDR2 SYGVKD.

V usage is TRBV6-5 and J usage is TRBJ2-5; 10 nucleotides line up with TRBD2. Looked up from germline, CDR1 is MNHEY and CDR2 is SVGAGI. V dropped 0 bases and J dropped 3; count of bases not matched to a gene: 10. This CDR3 region has 18 residues. The DNA of the CDR3 is TGTGCCAGCAGTTACTCGGGACTAGCGAGAATGAAAAAAGAGACCCAGTACTTC. Translating gives CASSYSGLARMKKETQYF.

The chain links TRBV6-1 to TRBJ2-2, with D unclear. This CDR3 spans 14 amino acids. The ends were cut back, 2 bases at V and 2 bases at J, with 6 bases in the middle. The germline V gene has CDR1 MNHNS and CDR2 SASEGT. The CDR3 bases are TGTGCCAGCAGTGAACGCCATAACACCGGGGAGCTGTTTTTT. It is translated as CASSERHNTGELFF.

The chain is built from TRBV19 and TRBJ2-1; TRBD2 aligns across 11 bases. The CDR3 extends over 17 amino acids. V lost 2 bases, J lost 8 bases, and 11 bases stayed unmatched. Germline V gene lookup returns CDR1 LNHDA and CDR2 SQIVND (reference sequence). The CDR3 region has the DNA TGTGCCAGTAGTATAAACGTCCTAGCGGGAGGAGGGGATGAGCAGTTCTTC. Protein product: CASSINVLAGGGDEQFF.

The sample holds many counts of this clonotype. The chain recombines TRBV5-1 with TRBJ2-2, with D possibly TRBD1 on 5 matching bases. The CDR3 totals 16 residues. Per germline, CDR1 SGHRS and CDR2 YFSETQ. V shed 2 bases and J shed 3 bases, with 14 bases lying between them. The CDR3 spells CASSLAGLSDTGELFF. CDR3 coding DNA: TGCGCCAGCAGCTTAGCAGGGCTCTCGGACACCGGGGAGCTGTTTTTT.

In this sample, this clonotype turned up many times. The chain's CDR3 is CASSKEGANTGELFF. In DNA, the CDR3 is TGTGCCAGCTCCAAAGAGGGGGCGAACACCGGGGAGCTGTTTTTT. The J gene is TRBJ2-2, the V gene TRBV9, with D perhaps TRBD1 (6 bases). The V gene's germline CDR1 is SGDLS and CDR2 YYNGEE. Trimming took 7 bases from V and 0 from J, leaving 13 bases between them. The CDR3 has 15 amino acids.